One sample yielded the 19 T cell receptor beta chains listed below, sequenced in a study of T-cell reconstitution after alpha-beta-depleted transplantation in children. Preparation of the TCRbeta library used unique molecular identifiers. Via MiXCR, TCRdb re-called the PCR reads, giving one row per CDR3 protein. The data hold 600,000 to 800,000 distinct CDR3 sequences, with about an eighth observed a single time. The sequencing here drew on PBMCs, taken before TCRalphabeta/CD19-depleted stem cell transplant. These receptors were collected from a girl between 2 and 10 years old with congenital amegakaryocytic thrombocytopenia, due to receive a stem cell transplant.

This clonotype has a count of ten or more. The J gene is TRBJ1-5, the V gene TRBV12-3 or TRBV12-4, with 9 bases matching TRBD1. V shed 6 bases, J shed 2 bases, and the junction held 5 bases outside the gene matches. The CDR3 has 15 amino acids. The CDR3 reads CASRLTGGGNQPQHF. The CDR3 DNA sequence: TGTGCCAGCAGGCTAACAGGGGGCGGCAATCAGCCCCAGCATTTT.

This clonotype has just a few counts. V usage is TRBV20-1 and J usage is TRBJ2-1; weak D call: TRBD2 (6 bases). V lost 5 bases and J 10 bases, leaving 21 bases between the germline ends. This CDR3 spans 14 amino acids. Germline V gives CDR1 DFQATT, CDR2 SNEGSKA (reference sequence). CDR3 DNA sequence: TGCAGTGCTCCTACCATTCTAGTGGCGGGAGAGCAGTTCTTC. Protein sequence: CSAPTILVAGEQFF.

This clonotype was counted many times. V gene TRBV6-1 combines with J gene TRBJ1-3; 7 bases fit TRBD1. In germline, CDR1 is MNHNS, CDR2 SASEGT. V shed 5 bases and J 0 bases; nucleotides not matched to a gene: 7. CDR3 length equals 16 residues. This CDR3 reads CASSRMGQSSGNTIYF. The CDR3 DNA sequence: TGTGCCAGCAGTAGAATGGGACAGAGCTCTGGAAACACCATATATTTT.

The chain has TRBV7-9 and TRBJ1-2; 8 bases are shared with TRBD1. Germline CDR1 and CDR2: SEHNR and FQNEAQ (reference sequence). The CDR3 runs 13 residues. The J segment lost 6 bases and the V segment lost 3 bases, leaving 3 bases of the junction unmatched. The CDR3 region is CASSFGQGNGYTF. CDR3 nucleotide sequence: TGTGCCAGCAGCTTCGGACAGGGAAATGGCTACACCTTC.

In this sample, this clonotype turned up many times. The chain is built from TRBV5-1 and TRBJ2-2; D might be TRBD1 (6 bases). This CDR3 has 18 residues. The V end lost 0 bases, the J end lost 2 bases, and 17 bases lay between the germline ends. Germline loops: CDR1 SGHRS, CDR2 YFSETQ. The chain's CDR3 is CASSLAGSGGTNTGELFF. DNA of the CDR3: TGCGCCAGCAGCTTGGCCGGTAGTGGGGGCACAAACACCGGGGAGCTGTTTTTT.

This clonotype was recorded a few times. The rearrangement links TRBV6-1 to TRBJ2-1; D might be TRBD1 (8 bases). The germline CDR1 and CDR2 sequences are MNHNS and SASEGT. CDR3 size: 16 residues. V was clipped by 5 bases and J by 6 bases, with 20 bases between them. In DNA, the CDR3 is TGTGCCAGCAGTCGCCAAAATCACAGGGGGGGCAATGAGCAGTTCTTC. Translating it yields CASSRQNHRGGNEQFF.

This clonotype turned up a few times. The J gene is TRBJ2-5, the V gene TRBV29-1; tentative D call: TRBD1 (6 bases). The CDR3 spans 15 residues. Trimming shortened V by 2 bases and J by 3 bases, and 16 bases separated the two germline ends. Germline V lookup: CDR1 SQVTM, CDR2 ANQGSEA. The CDR3 region has the DNA TGCAGCGTTGAATATCCGGACAGAGAAGAAGAGACCCAGTACTTC. Translation gives CSVEYPDREEETQYF.

A few counts support this clonotype. The chain joins TRBV27 to TRBJ2-1; TRBD2 aligns across 10 bases. This CDR3 is built from 16 residues. V was clipped by 8 bases and J by 7 bases; unmatched bases: 14. The germline V gene encodes CDR1 MNHEY and CDR2 SMNVEV (reference sequence). The CDR3 sequence: CASAGEASGSKNEQFF. The CDR3 nucleotides read TGTGCCAGCGCAGGGGAGGCTAGCGGGAGTAAAAATGAGCAGTTCTTC.

This clonotype was seen only a few times. This chain uses TRBV18 with TRBJ2-1, with 10 bases identical to TRBD2. CDR1 is KGHSH, CDR2 LQKENI, per germline. The CDR3 contains 17 residues. J gave up 8 bases and V 6 bases, and 16 bases lay outside the gene matches. CDR3 sequence: CASSTEPLAGVLDEQFF. The DNA of the CDR3 is TGTGCCAGCTCGACAGAGCCGCTAGCGGGAGTCCTGGATGAGCAGTTCTTC.

This clonotype was counted ten times or more. This chain connects TRBV9 to TRBJ2-7, with a weak D call TRBD2 (6 bases). V dropped 0 bases and J dropped 1 base, with 11 bases sitting between them. The CDR3 is 15 amino acids. CDR1 and CDR2 from the germline V gene are SGDLS and YYNGEE. CDR3 in DNA: TGTGCCAGCAGCGTAGCCGCGGGACCGTCCTACGAGCAGTACTTC. Amino acids: CASSVAAGPSYEQYF. The full variable domain, in which reference TRBV9 and TRBJ2-7 provide the parts outside the CDR3, is DSGVTQTPKHLITATGQRVTLRCSPRSGDLSVYWYQQSLDQGLQFLIQYYNGEERAKGNILERFSAQQFPDLHSELNLSSLELGDSALYFCASSVAAGPSYEQYFGPGTRLTVT.

This clonotype was detected a few times. The rearrangement uses TRBV7-2 and TRBJ1-2, with D perhaps TRBD1 (6 bases). The CDR3 is made up of 14 amino acids. The germline V gene encodes CDR1 SGHTA and CDR2 FQGNSA. V was clipped by 2 bases and J by 3 bases, with 10 bases between them. The CDR3 nucleotides are TGTGCCAGCAGCTTAATTGCAGGGGACTATGGCTACACCTTC. Its translation is CASSLIAGDYGYTF.

This clonotype was seen a few times. This chain connects TRBV28 to TRBJ1-1, with a weak D call TRBD1 (6 bases). This CDR3 region has 18 residues. The ends were cut back, 6 bases at V and 1 base at J, with 24 bases in the middle. Germline V CDR1 and CDR2: MDHEN, SYDVKM. This chain's CDR3 is CASSFRDTPEVENTEAFF. The CDR3 nucleotides read TGTGCCAGCAGCTTCCGGGACACCCCAGAGGTAGAGAACACTGAAGCTTTCTTT. Full variable domain (outside the CDR3, taken from reference TRBV28 and TRBJ1-1): DVKVTQSSRYLVKRTGEKVFLECVQDMDHENMFWYRQDPGLGLRLIYFSYDVKMKEKGDIPEGYSVSREKKERFSLILESASTNQTSMYLCASSFRDTPEVENTEAFFGQGTRLTVV.

This clonotype has a count of ten or more. This chain links TRBV20-1 with TRBJ2-1; 13 bases line up with TRBD2. V dropped 6 bases and J dropped 6; count of bases not matched to a gene: 2. The CDR3 consists of 13 residues. Per germline, CDR1 DFQATT and CDR2 SNEGSKA (reference sequence). The DNA of the CDR3 is TGCAGTGCCGGACTAGCGGGAGCCAATGAGCAGTTCTTC. Residues: CSAGLAGANEQFF.

This clonotype appeared many times. The V call is TRBV7-8, the J call TRBJ2-2; 8 bases fit TRBD2. The CDR3 is made up of 15 amino acids. Trimming took 6 bases from V and 8 from J; bases not matched to a gene: 11. CDR1 and CDR2 from the germline V gene are SGHVS and FQNEAQ. The chain's CDR3 is CASSQLAEWGGELFF. The CDR3 nucleotides are TGTGCCAGCAGTCAACTAGCGGAGTGGGGAGGGGAGCTGTTTTTT.

The chain combines TRBV14 with TRBJ1-2; 9 bases align to TRBD1. Germline values: CDR1 SGHDN, CDR2 FVKESK. CDR3 length: 14 amino acids. V was clipped by 4 bases and J by 5 bases; unmatched bases: 5. The CDR3 nucleotides are TGTGCCAGCAGCCCGGGACAGGGATGGTATGGCTACACCTTC. Translated, it gives CASSPGQGWYGYTF.

This clonotype has just a few counts. The chain is built from TRBV3-1 and TRBJ2-1, with 15 bases aligning to TRBD2. CDR3 length: 18 residues. The germline V gene has CDR1 LGHDT and CDR2 YNNKEL (reference sequence). J lost 7 bases, V lost 4 bases, and 11 bases had no gene match. The CDR3 DNA sequence: TGTGCCAGCAGCCGGTCACTCACGGGACTAGCGGGAGGTAATGAGCAGTTCTTC. It is translated as CASSRSLTGLAGGNEQFF.

This clonotype was seen at least ten times. The chain is built from TRBV4-1 and TRBJ1-1; D might be TRBD1 (6 bases). CDR1 and CDR2 (germline): MGHRA, YSYEKL. The CDR3 contains 14 residues. Trimming pared 5 bases from V and 6 bases from J, leaving 16 bases between. The CDR3 DNA reads as TGCGCCAGCAGCTCCTGGGACACTACGGCTGAAGCTTTCTTT. Translation: CASSSWDTTAEAFF.

A few counts support this clonotype. The chain carries TRBV7-9 and TRBJ2-7, with 7 bases matching TRBD2. V shed 1 base, J shed 5 bases, and the junction held 14 bases outside the gene matches. The CDR3 runs to 17 residues. In germline, CDR1 is SEHNR, CDR2 FQNEAQ (reference sequence). The CDR3 DNA sequence: TGTGCCAGCAGCTTAGGCCACGGTCTAGCGGTAGGCAACGAGCAGTACTTC. It yields the protein CASSLGHGLAVGNEQYF.

This clonotype occurred many times. The V call is TRBV20-1, the J call TRBJ2-7, with no clear D. This CDR3 comprises 14 residues. Trimming left V 3 bases short and J 2 bases short, with 14 bases between. Germline CDR1 reads DFQATT; CDR2 reads SNEGSKA (reference sequence). CDR3 nucleotides: TGCAGTGCTAGGTCGGTAGCCGGAACCTACGAGCAGTACTTC. Its protein is CSARSVAGTYEQYF.